This T cell receptor beta chain was profiled in a study of early T cells in non-severe SARS-CoV-2 infection. The wider study: Chains stayed unpaired after sequencing of bulk RNA from unsorted whole blood.

This CDR3 spans 13 amino acids. The V and J ends lost 5 bases and 4 bases respectively, with 11 bases between them. The V gene's germline CDR1 is KGHSH and CDR2 LQKENI. TCRdb recomputed calls from the 5' RACE reads with MiXCR, one row per CDR3 protein. Of approximately 65,000 distinct CDR3 sequences in the sample, over 9% are singletons; the top ten hold roughly 3%. Sequencing was performed on whole blood, taken at baseline. This TCR derives from an adult who was a healthcare worker with PCR-confirmed SARS-CoV-2 infection or an uninfected control (not recorded which). This chain joins TRBV18 and TRBJ1-1; weak D call: TRBD1 (5 bases). The CDR3 here is CASSSGLGTEAFF. The CDR3 nucleotides are TGTGCCAGCTCATCAGGGTTAGGCACTGAAGCTTTCTTT.